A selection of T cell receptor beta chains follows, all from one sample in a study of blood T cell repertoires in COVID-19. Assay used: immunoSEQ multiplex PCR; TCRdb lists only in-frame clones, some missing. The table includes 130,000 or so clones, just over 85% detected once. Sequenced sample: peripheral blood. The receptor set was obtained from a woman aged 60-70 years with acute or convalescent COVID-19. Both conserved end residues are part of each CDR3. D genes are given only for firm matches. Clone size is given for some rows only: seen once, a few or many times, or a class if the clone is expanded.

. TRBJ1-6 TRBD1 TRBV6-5 CASRYEGQGESPLHF TGTGCCAGCAGATACGAGGGACAGGGCGAATCACCCCTCCACTTT
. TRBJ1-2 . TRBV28 CASRPGGSGYTF TGTGCCAGCAGGCCGGGTGGGTCTGGCTACACCTTC
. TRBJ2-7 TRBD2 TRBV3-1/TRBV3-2 CASSPGLAGGIRGYEQYF TGTGCCAGCAGCCCGGGACTAGCGGGGGGGATTAGGGGCTACGAGCAGTACTTC
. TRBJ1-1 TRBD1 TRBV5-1 CASSLDPTGWGTEAFF TGCGCCAGCAGCTTGGATCCGACAGGGTGGGGCACTGAAGCTTTCTTT
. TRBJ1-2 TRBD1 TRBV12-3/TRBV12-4 CASSLDRAFGYTF TGTGCCAGCAGTCTTGACAGGGCTTTTGGCTACACCTTC
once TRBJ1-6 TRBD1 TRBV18 CASSPRDRIDSPLHF TGTGCCAGCTCACCACGGGACAGGATTGATTCACCCCTCCACTTT
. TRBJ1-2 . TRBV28 CTSKATGPTYGYTF TGTACCAGCAAGGCAACAGGACCAACATATGGCTACACCTTC
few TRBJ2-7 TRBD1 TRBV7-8 CASSLPGQGIYEQYF TGTGCCAGCAGCCTACCGGGACAGGGAATCTACGAGCAGTACTTC
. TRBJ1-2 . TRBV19 CASSYTGAAWGYTF TGTGCCAGTAGCTATACAGGAGCTGCCTGGGGCTACACCTTC
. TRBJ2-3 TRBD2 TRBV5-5 CASSSKTTSGDTQYF TGTGCCAGCAGCTCGAAAACAACTAGCGGGGATACGCAGTATTTT
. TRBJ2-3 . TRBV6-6 CASRPGGLDTQYF TGTGCCAGCCGACCAGGGGGGCTCGATACGCAGTATTTT
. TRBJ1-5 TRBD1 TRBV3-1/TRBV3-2 CASSITGDENSPQHF TGTGCCAGCAGCATCACAGGGGACGAGAACAGCCCCCAGCATTTT
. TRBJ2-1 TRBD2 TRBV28 CASSLPGLAGYNEQFF TGTGCCAGCAGTTTACCCGGACTAGCGGGTTACAATGAGCAGTTCTTC
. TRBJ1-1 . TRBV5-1 CASSPQGPLNTEAFF TGCGCCAGCAGTCCCCAGGGTCCTTTGAACACTGAAGCTTTCTTT
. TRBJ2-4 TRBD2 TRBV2 CASRLPGGLASQYF TGTGCCAGCAGGCTCCCGGGGGGGCTCGCGTCCCAGTACTTC
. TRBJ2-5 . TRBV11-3 CASSLTGWGYPGTQYF TGTGCCAGCAGCTTAACAGGGTGGGGATATCCGGGGACCCAGTACTTC
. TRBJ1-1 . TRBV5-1 CASSLSRGGFSEAFF TGCGCCAGCAGCTTATCGCGGGGGGGATTCTCTGAAGCTTTCTTT
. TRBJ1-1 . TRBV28 CASSLPGGLGTEAFF TGTGCCAGCAGTTTACCGGGGGGCTTGGGCACTGAAGCTTTCTTT
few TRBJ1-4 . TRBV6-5 CASSKTGYNEKLFF TGTGCCAGCAGTAAAACAGGTTATAATGAAAAACTGTTTTTT
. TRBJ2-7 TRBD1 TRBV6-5 CAIARDRATYEQYF TGTGCCATTGCCCGGGACAGGGCTACCTACGAGCAGTACTTC
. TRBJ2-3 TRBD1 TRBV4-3 CASSQVATGVQDTQYF TGCGCCAGCAGCCAAGTTGCGACAGGGGTACAAGATACGCAGTATTTT
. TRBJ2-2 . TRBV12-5 CASGFLAGGELFF TGTGCTAGTGGTTTCCTTGCAGGCGGGGAGCTGTTTTTT
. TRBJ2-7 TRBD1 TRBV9 CASSAGWQGDGQYF TGTGCCAGCAGCGCGGGGTGGCAGGGGGATGGGCAGTACTTC
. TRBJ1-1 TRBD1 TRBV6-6 CASSMGTVEAFF TGTGCCAGCAGCATGGGGACAGTTGAAGCTTTCTTT
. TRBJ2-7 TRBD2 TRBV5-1 CASSLASGGTYEQYF TGCGCCAGCAGCTTGGCGAGCGGGGGGACCTACGAGCAGTACTTC
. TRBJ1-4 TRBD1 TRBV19 CASSIRYQTGGTANEKLFF TGTGCCAGTAGTATTCGGTACCAGACAGGGGGCACGGCTAATGAAAAACTGTTTTTT
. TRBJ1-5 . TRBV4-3 CASSQEAGNQPQHF TGCGCCAGCAGCCAAGAAGCCGGCAATCAGCCCCAGCATTTT
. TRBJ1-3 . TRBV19 CASSTGNSGNTIYF TGTGCCAGTAGTACAGGCAACTCTGGAAACACCATATATTTT
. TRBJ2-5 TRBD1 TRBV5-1 CASSLVGQGKETQYF TGCGCCAGCAGCTTGGTAGGACAGGGGAAAGAGACCCAGTACTTC
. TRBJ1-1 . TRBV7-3 CASSLGRNTEAFF TGTGCCAGCAGCTTAGGGAGGAACACTGAAGCTTTCTTT
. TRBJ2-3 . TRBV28 CAIRGGNTQYF TGTGCCATCCGAGGAGGGAATACGCAGTATTTT
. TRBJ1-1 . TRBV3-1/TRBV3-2 CASRQQGGPFF TGTGCCAGCAGGCAACAGGGAGGACCTTTCTTT
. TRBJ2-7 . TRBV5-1 CASSKDRPDYEQYF TGCGCCAGCAGTAAGGACAGACCTGACTACGAGCAGTACTTC
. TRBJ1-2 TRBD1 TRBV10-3 CAISGDRADLGYGYTF TGTGCCATCAGCGGGGACAGGGCTGACTTAGGCTATGGCTACACCTTC
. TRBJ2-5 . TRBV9 CASSARGTQETQYF TGTGCCAGCAGCGCCCGGGGTACCCAAGAGACCCAGTACTTC
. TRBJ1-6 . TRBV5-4 CASSSQGIGDNSPLHF TGTGCCAGCAGCTCGCAGGGGATAGGCGATAATTCACCCCTCCACTTT
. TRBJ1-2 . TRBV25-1 CASSAGGSYGYTF TGTGCCAGCAGTGCTGGGGGCTCCTATGGCTACACCTTC
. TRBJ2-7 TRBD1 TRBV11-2 CASSLGGGYSYEQYF TGTGCCAGCAGCTTAGGAGGGGGCTACTCCTACGAGCAGTACTTC
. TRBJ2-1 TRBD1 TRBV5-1 CASSRTGTGMNNEQFF TGCGCCAGCAGCCGGACCGGGACAGGGATGAACAATGAGCAGTTCTTC
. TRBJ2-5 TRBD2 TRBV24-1 CATGAGGLETQYF TGTGCCACCGGGGCGGGGGGGCTTGAGACCCAGTACTTC